These T cell receptor beta chains were read from a single sample in a study of immune evolution from preneoplasia to lung adenocarcinoma. This table comes from immunoSEQ multiplex PCR, and its TCRdb copy is limited to in-frame clones, with some not included. The data hold approximately 26,000 clones, with about 74% observed a single time. Sequenced input: FFPE invasive lung adenocarcinoma tissue. These receptor sequences come from a person aged 55 to 75 with invasive lung adenocarcinoma. Some clones in this sample may be carry-over from other donors' samples. Each CDR3 is given with its conserved first and last residue. The order of the fields is D gene, J gene, V gene, clone size, CDR3 protein, CDR3 DNA. D genes are given only for firm matches. Not all rows give a size; the values are once, few, many and, for expanded clones, a class.

TRBD1 | TRBJ2-7 | TRBV29-1 | - | CSVLTGGSYEQYF | TGCAGCGTCTTGACAGGGGGATCCTACGAGCAGTACTTC
TRBD1 | TRBJ2-1 | TRBV29-1 | few | CSVRTGFRSYNEQFF | TGCAGCGTGAGGACAGGGTTTCGCTCCTACAATGAGCAGTTCTTC
TRBD1 | TRBJ1-1 | TRBV7-3 | - | CASSPSGTGVAFF | TGTGCCAGCAGCCCCTCCGGGACAGGGGTAGCTTTCTTT
- | TRBJ1-1 | TRBV28 | - | CASSLFVSEAFF | TGTGCCAGCAGTTTATTCGTTAGTGAAGCTTTCTTT
- | TRBJ2-3 | TRBV5-1 | - | CASSPTRTDTQYF | TGCGCCAGCAGCCCGACTAGGACAGATACGCAGTATTTT
- | TRBJ2-7 | TRBV28 | few | CATSATDALKEQYF | TGTGCCACCTCGGCTACGGACGCCCTGAAGGAGCAGTACTTC
TRBD2 | TRBJ2-3 | TRBV7-3 | - | CASSDGLAGKGDTQYF | TGTGCCAGCAGCGACGGACTAGCGGGAAAAGGAGATACGCAGTATTTT
TRBD1 | TRBJ2-3 | TRBV5-1 | - | CASSPQTGGADTQYF | TGCGCCAGCAGCCCCCAGACAGGGGGGGCAGATACGCAGTATTTT
- | TRBJ2-7 | TRBV6-1 | - | CASISGTGYYEQYF | TGTGCCAGCATTAGCGGGACAGGGTACTACGAGCAGTACTTC
- | TRBJ2-1 | TRBV18 | - | CASSPDGLSSYNEQFF | TGTGCCAGCTCACCTGACGGTCTAAGCTCCTACAATGAGCAGTTCTTC
TRBD1 | TRBJ1-5 | TRBV7-2 | few | CASSPGQGRNQPQHF | TGTGCCAGCAGCCCGGGACAGGGACGCAATCAGCCCCAGCATTTT
- | TRBJ2-7 | TRBV27 | - | CASSYRPNPYEQYF | TGTGCCAGCAGTTACCGGCCTAACCCCTACGAGCAGTACTTC
- | TRBJ2-7 | TRBV28 | - | CASSLIHEQYF | TGTGCCAGCAGTTTAATCCACGAGCAGTACTTC
- | TRBJ1-1 | TRBV5-1 | - | CASRRDGLNTEAFF | TGCGCCAGCAGACGCGACGGATTAAACACTGAAGCTTTCTTT
TRBD1 | TRBJ1-4 | TRBV11-2 | - | CASSLGDRDYEKLFF | TGTGCCAGCAGCTTAGGTGACAGGGATTATGAAAAACTGTTTTTT
- | TRBJ2-5 | TRBV6-1 | few | CASTLTGETQYF | TGTGCCAGCACCCTGACAGGCGAGACCCAGTACTTC
- | TRBJ2-7 | TRBV28 | - | CASKAALYEQYF | TGTGCCAGCAAGGCCGCGCTCTACGAGCAGTACTTC
- | TRBJ1-2 | TRBV19 | once | CASSSRAVVVYGYTF | TGTGCCAGTAGCAGTAGGGCGGTTGTTGTCTATGGCTACACCTTC
- | TRBJ2-5 | TRBV28 | - | CAGTLPWETQYF | TGTGCCGGTACCTTACCCTGGGAGACCCAGTACTTC
- | TRBJ1-1 | TRBV5-6 | - | CASSLRTGWGTEAFF | TGTGCCAGCAGCTTGCGGACGGGCTGGGGCACTGAAGCTTTCTTT
- | TRBJ2-3 | TRBV21-1 | - | CASSKLQDTQYF | TGTGCCAGCAGCAAGTTGCAAGATACGCAGTATTTT
TRBD2 | TRBJ2-7 | TRBV7-9 | once | CASSLTSAYEQYF | TGTGCCAGCAGCTTGACTAGCGCCTACGAGCAGTACTTC
TRBD2 | TRBJ2-1 | TRBV5-4 | - | CASSLLAGGGNEQFF | TGTGCCAGCAGCCTGCTGGCGGGAGGGGGAAATGAGCAGTTCTTC
TRBD2 | TRBJ2-1 | TRBV30 | few | CATELAGGPRGKEQFF | TGTGCCACAGAACTAGCGGGAGGACCTAGGGGTAAAGAGCAGTTCTTC
- | TRBJ2-3 | TRBV6-4 | once | CASSGELGNTQYF | TGTGCCAGCAGTGGGGAATTAGGGAATACGCAGTATTTT
- | TRBJ1-2 | TRBV18 | - | CASSPQGSSPSYGYTF | TGTGCCAGCTCACCACAGGGGTCTAGTCCATCCTATGGCTACACCTTC
TRBD2 | TRBJ2-5 | TRBV29-1 | - | CSASGLAGGGGPRETQYF | TGCAGCGCCTCCGGACTAGCGGGAGGTGGGGGGCCAAGGGAGACCCAGTACTTC
TRBD2 | TRBJ2-7 | TRBV11-2 | - | CASSTRLAGTYEQYF | TGTGCCAGCAGTACTAGACTAGCGGGAACCTACGAGCAGTACTTC
- | TRBJ2-3 | TRBV7-9 | - | CASSLGGTHTDTQYF | TGTGCCAGCAGCTTGGGCGGGACACACACAGATACGCAGTATTTT
- | TRBJ2-7 | TRBV20-1 | - | CSAREDYEQYF | TGCAGTGCTAGAGAGGACTACGAGCAGTACTTC
- | TRBJ2-5 | TRBV9 | medium-sized | CASSVRGSGFETQYF | TGTGCCAGCAGCGTACGAGGGAGCGGGTTTGAGACCCAGTACTTC
- | TRBJ2-1 | TRBV9 | - | CASSVGDRYYNEQFF | TGTGCCAGCAGCGTAGGGGACCGATACTACAATGAGCAGTTCTTC
- | TRBJ1-1 | TRBV5-1 | - | CASSSHQGNTEAFF | TGCGCCAGCAGCTCGCATCAGGGGAACACTGAAGCTTTCTTT
TRBD2 | TRBJ2-7 | TRBV27 | - | CASSLSIAGVSYEQYF | TGTGCCAGCAGTTTATCGATAGCGGGAGTCTCCTACGAGCAGTACTTC
TRBD2 | TRBJ2-7 | TRBV5-4 | - | CASKSLAGGEQYF | TGTGCCAGCAAGTCCCTAGCGGGAGGCGAGCAGTACTTC
TRBD1 | TRBJ2-7 | TRBV7-9 | - | CASSPAGTGGKQYF | TGTGCCAGCAGCCCCGCGGGGACAGGGGGAAAGCAGTACTTC
TRBD2 | TRBJ2-6 | TRBV9 | few | CASSPGLAGAWRTRGANVLTF | TGTGCCAGCAGCCCAGGACTAGCGGGAGCATGGAGGACGAGGGGGGCCAACGTCCTGACTTTC
TRBD2 | TRBJ2-5 | TRBV7-9 | - | CASSPGLAGVETQYF | TGTGCCAGCAGCCCAGGACTAGCGGGAGTGGAGACCCAGTACTTC
- | TRBJ2-1 | TRBV27 | - | CASSLLSLASNEQFF | TGTGCCAGCAGTTTACTTTCGCTAGCGTCTAATGAGCAGTTCTTC
- | TRBJ1-1 | TRBV5-1 | - | CASSLVWGRENTEAFF | TGCGCCAGCAGCTTGGTTTGGGGCAGGGAGAACACTGAAGCTTTCTTT
- | TRBJ1-1 | TRBV28 | - | CASILSITYTEAFF | TGTGCCAGCATTCTGTCCATTACTTACACTGAAGCTTTCTTT
- | TRBJ2-7 | TRBV10-3 | - | CAIRETGQTAEQYF | TGTGCCATCAGGGAGACAGGTCAGACGGCCGAGCAGTACTTC
TRBD2 | TRBJ2-5 | TRBV27 | - | CASRGGSRETQYF | TGTGCCAGCCGGGGCGGGAGCAGAGAGACCCAGTACTTC
- | TRBJ2-3 | TRBV2 | - | CASAETVSAGTQYF | TGTGCCAGCGCTGAGACGGTTAGCGCGGGTACGCAGTATTTT
TRBD2 | TRBJ2-5 | TRBV5-1 | - | CASSFGLAGAGETQYF | TGCGCCAGCAGCTTCGGGCTAGCGGGAGCAGGGGAGACCCAGTACTTC
TRBD1 | TRBJ1-5 | TRBV27 | - | CAVRTGENQPQHF | TGTGCGGTGAGAACAGGGGAAAATCAGCCCCAGCATTTT
- | TRBJ1-5 | TRBV19 | - | CASRGAAHNQPQHF | TGTGCCAGTCGCGGGGCAGCTCATAATCAGCCCCAGCATTTT
- | TRBJ1-5 | TRBV6-5 | - | CASRSGSDRNQPQHF | TGTGCCAGCCGTTCAGGGTCGGATCGCAATCAGCCCCAGCATTTT
- | TRBJ1-3 | TRBV5-1 | - | CASSLTASGNTIYF | TGCGCCAGCAGCTTGACAGCCTCTGGAAACACCATATATTTT
TRBD2 | TRBJ2-1 | TRBV27 | - | CASGLPVQRERDEQFF | TGTGCCAGCGGCCTCCCGGTGCAGCGGGAGAGGGATGAGCAGTTCTTC
TRBD1 | TRBJ1-1 | TRBV27 | - | CASKKRPGQGMNTEAFF | TGTGCCAGCAAAAAACGACCGGGACAGGGGATGAACACTGAAGCTTTCTTT
- | TRBJ2-3 | TRBV11-2 | once | CASSSQVGTQYF | TGTGCCAGCAGCTCGCAGGTCGGTACGCAGTATTTT
TRBD1 | TRBJ1-1 | TRBV2 | - | CASRDRATGTEAFF | TGTGCCAGCAGGGACAGGGCGACCGGCACTGAAGCTTTCTTT